The 18 T cell receptor beta chains below come from one sample, sequenced in a study of blood T cell repertoires in COVID-19. Assay used: immunoSEQ multiplex PCR; TCRdb lists only in-frame clones, some missing. The data contain about 230,000 clones, 75% to 90% of them seen just once; the ten biggest clones take up about 2.5%. The specimen was peripheral blood. The receptors shown here come from a woman aged 65 to 85 with active or convalescent COVID-19.

This clone was observed a single time. The chain links TRBV7-2 to TRBJ1-2, with D perhaps matching TRBD1 (6 bases). V lost 2 bases and J lost 4, with 14 bases in between. The CDR3 is made up of 15 amino acids. Germline lookup yields CDR1 SGHTA and CDR2 FQGNSA. CDR3 bases: TGTGCCAGCAGCTTATCGCAGGGGATATTCTATGGCTACACCTTC. Encoded protein: CASSLSQGIFYGYTF.

This clone was detected only a few times. The chain links TRBV5-1 to TRBJ2-1; a weak D match, TRBD2 (6 bases). The CDR3 extends over 15 amino acids. CDR1 SGHRS and CDR2 YFSETQ come from the germline V gene. With 2 bases removed from V and 3 bases from J, the gap between germline ends came to 12 bases. The CDR3 coding sequence is TGCGCCAGCAGCTTACTAGCAAACCTCTACAATGAGCAGTTCTTC. Translated: CASSLLANLYNEQFF.

This chain uses TRBV30 with TRBJ1-1; the D gene is possibly TRBD1 (6 bases). There are 13 residues in the CDR3. The germline V gene encodes CDR1 GTSNPN and CDR2 SVGIG (reference sequence). Deletions cut 4 bases from V and 0 bases from J, with 9 bases between. In DNA form, the CDR3 reads TGTGCCTGGAATCACAGGGTGAACACTGAAGCTTTCTTT. Its translation is CAWNHRVNTEAFF.

CDR3: CASSLGQGNSGYTF. The CDR3 DNA follows: TGCGCCAGCAGCCTAGGACAGGGAAATAGTGGCTACACCTTC. The chain carries TRBV5-1 and TRBJ1-2; the match to TRBD1 covers 8 bases. The CDR3 is 14 residues long. V lost 4 bases and J lost 7; bases outside the gene matches: 9. Germline lookup yields CDR1 SGHRS and CDR2 YFSETQ.

The chain carries TRBV11-2 and TRBJ2-5; D uncertain. This CDR3 contains 17 residues. Per germline, CDR1 SGHAT and CDR2 FQNNGV. V gave up 4 bases and J gave up 2 bases, with 20 bases separating them. Here the CDR3 reads CASSSPAGGATQETQYF. The CDR3 DNA follows: TGTGCCAGCAGCTCCCCTGCCGGCGGAGCGACGCAAGAGACCCAGTACTTC.

The CDR3 nucleotides read TGTGCCAGCAGCTTTTCAGGGAACACTGAAGCTTTCTTT. Translating gives CASSFSGNTEAFF. The rearrangement joins TRBV7-2 to TRBJ1-1, with no clear D. V lost 3 bases, J lost 1 base, and 6 bases lay in between. The CDR3 sequence is 13 residues long. Germline V lookup: CDR1 SGHTA, CDR2 FQGNSA.

The rearrangement joins TRBV19 to TRBJ2-1, with 9 bases fitting TRBD2. V lost 7 bases, J lost 8 bases, and 9 bases stayed unmatched. This CDR3 is 14 amino acids long. The germline CDR1 and CDR2 sequences are LNHDA and SQIVND (reference sequence). The CDR3 sequence is CASTLAGVSDEQFF. The CDR3 nucleotides read TGTGCCAGTACCTTAGCGGGAGTTTCGGATGAGCAGTTCTTC. Full variable domain (remainder filled in from reference TRBV19 and TRBJ2-1): DGGITQSPKYLFRKEGQNVTLSCEQNLNHDAMYWYRQDPGQGLRLIYYSQIVNDFQKGDIAEGYSVSREKKESFPLTVTSAQKNPTAFYLCASTLAGVSDEQFFGPGTRLTVL.

This clone was counted once. The rearrangement links TRBV5-4 to TRBJ2-7; 10 bases agree with TRBD1. The germline V gene has CDR1 SGHNT and CDR2 YYREEE (reference sequence). CDR3 length: 14 residues. V was pared by 4 bases and J by 3 bases, with 4 bases of the junction left unmatched. CDR3 residues: CASSLRDRGYEQYF. The CDR3 bases are TGTGCCAGCAGCCTCCGGGACAGGGGCTACGAGCAGTACTTC.

The chain recombines TRBV5-6 with TRBJ2-7, with 10 nucleotides matching TRBD1. CDR1 is SGHDT, CDR2 YYEEEE, per germline. The CDR3 length is 14 residues. Losses at the gene ends were 4 bases for V and 3 bases for J; bases not matched to a gene: 4. CDR3: CASSARTGGYEQYF. The CDR3 DNA sequence: TGTGCCAGCAGCGCCCGGACAGGGGGCTACGAGCAGTACTTC.

This clone was counted between two and nine times. The rearrangement joins TRBV21-1 to TRBJ2-3; the tabulated D call, TRBD1, remains unverified against the DNA. TRBV21-1 constitutes a pseudogene. This CDR3 has 15 residues. The CDR3 protein is CASSKGARGTDTQYF. In nucleotides, the CDR3 is TGTGCCAGCAGCAAAGGCGCCAGGGGGACAGATACGCAGTATTTT.

V usage is TRBV4-1 and J usage is TRBJ1-1; D gene uncertain. The V gene's germline CDR1 is MGHRA and CDR2 YSYEKL. The V end was cut by 4 bases, the J end by 0 bases, with 18 bases between. The CDR3 has 17 residues. The CDR3 sequence is CASSPGSGYGMNTEAFF. CDR3 nucleotides: TGCGCCAGCAGCCCCGGTTCGGGGTACGGGATGAACACTGAAGCTTTCTTT.

The J gene is TRBJ2-1, the V gene TRBV29-1; the match to TRBD2 covers 8 bases. The germline V gene encodes CDR1 SQVTM and CDR2 ANQGSEA. The CDR3 has 13 amino acids. Losses at the gene ends were 7 bases for V and 7 bases for J; bases not matched to a gene: 9. CDR3 amino acids: CSALGGAGNEQFF. CDR3 nucleotide sequence: TGCAGCGCCCTCGGGGGGGCCGGGAATGAGCAGTTCTTC.

The J gene is TRBJ2-3, the V gene TRBV11-2; D is perhaps TRBD1 (5 bases). Trimming pared 5 bases from V and 2 bases from J, leaving 17 bases between. Germline V gives CDR1 SGHAT, CDR2 FQNNGV. This CDR3 is built from 16 residues. CDR3 nucleotides: TGTGCCAGCAGCCCGACTCCTACAGGTCCCACAGATACGCAGTATTTT. Its protein is CASSPTPTGPTDTQYF.

This clone was counted between two and nine times. The chain is built from TRBV20-1 and TRBJ1-1; D might be TRBD1 (6 bases). The germline V gene encodes CDR1 DFQATT and CDR2 SNEGSKA (reference sequence). Trimming left V 0 bases short and J 10 bases short, with 9 bases between. The length of the CDR3 is 11 residues. The CDR3 DNA follows: TGCAGTGCTAGAGATCTCAGGGGAGCTTTCTTT. Translation gives CSARDLRGAFF.

V usage is TRBV4-2 and J usage is TRBJ1-6, with TRBD1 matching 7 bases. The CDR3 covers 16 residues. Losses at the gene ends were 2 bases for V and 10 bases for J; bases not matched to a gene: 11. From germline, CDR1 is LGHNA and CDR2 YNFKEQ. The CDR3 sequence: CASSQPSSRGSSPLHF. CDR3 DNA: TGTGCCAGCAGCCAACCGAGTAGCAGGGGGAGCTCACCCCTCCACTTT.

The chain couples TRBV6-5 to TRBJ1-2, with 7 nucleotides matching TRBD1. J gave up 5 bases and V 6 bases, and 12 bases lay outside the gene matches. The germline V gene has CDR1 MNHEY and CDR2 SVGAGI. The CDR3 consists of 15 residues. CDR3 DNA: TGTGCCAGCAGCCCCGCAGGGGGTTTAGGGTATGGCTACACCTTC. Translated, it gives CASSPAGGLGYGYTF.

This clone was recorded a few times. The chain joins TRBV9 to TRBJ1-2, with a weak D call TRBD1 (5 bases). This CDR3 is built from 15 residues. The germline V gene has CDR1 SGDLS and CDR2 YYNGEE. V gave up 3 bases and J gave up 7 bases, with 19 bases separating them. CDR3 bases: TGTGCCAGCAGCGCGCTCGGGGCGACCGGGGGTGGCTACACCTTC. Translated: CASSALGATGGGYTF.

The chain joins TRBV18 to TRBJ2-1; no clear D. Germline-derived CDR1 and CDR2 are KGHSH and LQKENI. Trimming stripped 2 bases from V and 4 bases from J, with 6 bases between. The CDR3 has 13 amino acids. The CDR3 nucleotides are TGTGCCAGCTCACCAGCCCGGTACAATGAGCAGTTCTTC. Translating it yields CASSPARYNEQFF.